This T cell receptor (beta chain) was observed in a study of shared clonotypes between healthy human individuals. Study-level points and caveats: The expectation was that sequencing depth would affect clonotype sharing among donors.

Positive CCR7 selection of CD45RO-negative cells yielded the naive CD8 cells, and terminally differentiated effector memory CD45RA+ cells were excluded. The CDR3 loop spans 16 amino acids. Per the germline V gene, CDR1 is SGHTA and CDR2 is FQGNSA. Trimming took 2 bases from V and 3 from J, leaving 16 bases between them. This clone was picked up one time. Its antigen is currently unknown. Authors' methods: Junction-only immunoSEQ data arrived without quality scores, meaning filtering differed. This table comes from immunoSEQ multiplex PCR, and its TCRdb copy is limited to in-frame clones, with some not included. V and J calls and clone size are those listed in that table; D and trimming were worked out from the DNA. The sample has some 2 million clones, roughly 94% seen once.

Sequenced sample: naive CD8+ T cells sorted from blood. The chain couples TRBV7-2 to TRBJ1-1; D may be TRBD1 (6 bases). This receptor was identified in a man between 18 and 35 years old in good health. The CDR3, as DNA: TGTGCCAGCAGCTTATTATTGGGGGCACAGTACACTGAAGCTTTCTTT. Protein product: CASSLLLGAQYTEAFF. Variable domain in full (rest from reference TRBV7-2 and TRBJ1-1): GAGVSQSPSNKVTEKGKDVELRCDPISGHTALYWYRQSLGQGLEFLIYFQGNSAPDKSGLPSDRFSAERTGGSVSTLTIQRTQQEDSAVYLCASSLLLGAQYTEAFFGQGTRLTVV.